Listed below are T cell receptor beta chains from one sample, sequenced in a study of graft-versus-host responses after intestinal transplantation. Only in-frame clones appear in the TCRdb table, and some are missing; sequencing was by immunoSEQ multiplex PCR. The table lists 50,000 to 75,000 clones, almost 95% of them singletons. No cognate antigen is known for these TCRs. The input for sequencing was unstimulated CD4+ T cells sorted from spleen or lymph node cells, taken before transplant. These receptor sequences come from a human donor who was the organ donor for an intestinal transplant. CDR3s include the opening cysteine and the closing phenylalanine or tryptophan. A D gene is named only where the DNA matches it firmly. Clone sizes are given selectively: once, few, many, or a class where the clone is expanded.

v_call	j_call	d_call	clone_size	cdr3_nt	cdr3_aa
TRBV18	TRBJ2-7	-	few	TGTGCCAGCTCACCAGGCGTCAGCCAAACTTCCTACGAGCAGTACTTC	CASSPGVSQTSYEQYF
TRBV18	TRBJ2-3	TRBD2	-	TGTGCCAGCTCAACCGGACTAGCGGGGGGCACAGATACGCAGTATTTT	CASSTGLAGGTDTQYF
TRBV4-3	TRBJ2-2	-	-	TGCGCCAGCAGCCAAGATTTAGGAGAATACACCGGGGAGCTGTTTTTT	CASSQDLGEYTGELFF
TRBV7-9	TRBJ1-1	-	-	TGTGCCAGCAGCTTTATCCGGGACGGATATGAAGCTTTCTTT	CASSFIRDGYEAFF
TRBV4-3	TRBJ2-7	TRBD2	-	TGCGCCAGCAGCCAAGTAGGCGGGGGGGCTTACGAGCAGTACTTC	CASSQVGGGAYEQYF
TRBV7-2	TRBJ2-7	TRBD1	-	TGTGCCAGCAGCTCCTCCGGGACAGTCTCCTACGAGCAGTACTTC	CASSSSGTVSYEQYF
TRBV6-6	TRBJ1-2	-	few	TGTGCCAGCAGTTACTCGCCCACCATAAATGGCTACACCTTC	CASSYSPTINGYTF
TRBV5-4	TRBJ1-1	-	-	TGTGCCAGCAGCTTGGAATCAGGGTCCTACACTGAAGCTTTCTTT	CASSLESGSYTEAFF
TRBV30	TRBJ1-5	-	-	TGTGCCTGGAGTAAGAGAAGTTTCTACGGTTACAATCAGCCCCAGCATTTT	CAWSKRSFYGYNQPQHF
TRBV7-3	TRBJ2-3	TRBD2	-	TGTGCCAGCAGCCCAAGGGGCCGGGAGGGTACGCAGTATTTT	CASSPRGREGTQYF
TRBV7-2	TRBJ1-1	-	-	TGTGCCAGCAGCTTGACAAGAGCCCTGAACACTGAAGCTTTCTTT	CASSLTRALNTEAFF
TRBV27	TRBJ2-4	TRBD1	-	TGTGCCAGCAGTTCCCCGGGACAGGGGATGGACATTCAGTACTTC	CASSSPGQGMDIQYF
TRBV19	TRBJ2-2	TRBD2	-	TGTGCCAGTAGTATACTAGCGGGGGCCGGGGAGCTGTTTTTT	CASSILAGAGELFF
TRBV5-4	TRBJ1-2	-	-	TGTGCCAGCAGCTTTTTGGACATCCGCTACACCTTC	CASSFLDIRYTF
TRBV2	TRBJ2-1	TRBD2	-	TGTGCCAGCAGTGGACAGCGGGGGCTGGGGAATGAGCAGTTCTTC	CASSGQRGLGNEQFF
TRBV6-1	TRBJ1-4	-	-	TGTGCCAGCAGCGGGGGAGGAGGGAAGGAAAAACTGTTTTTT	CASSGGGGKEKLFF
TRBV5-4	TRBJ2-3	TRBD2	once	TGTGCCAGCAGCTCCGGACTAGCGGGGGCTTTCACAGATACGCAGTATTTT	CASSSGLAGAFTDTQYF
TRBV2	TRBJ2-2	TRBD1	-	TGTGCCAGCACAAGGGACAGGGCAAACACCGGGGAGCTGTTTTTT	CASTRDRANTGELFF
TRBV2	TRBJ2-7	-	-	TGTGCCAGCAGTCCCAACCCAGGACCTTCAAAGTACTTC	CASSPNPGPSKYF
TRBV9	TRBJ1-6	TRBD1	-	TGTGCCAGCAGCCAAGGGGACAGGGAGGTTTTTGGTTCACCCCTCCACTTT	CASSQGDREVFGSPLHF